The sequence of this TCR beta chain was determined in a study of blood T cell repertoires in COVID-19. Study background: The United States, Italy and Spain provided the acute and convalescent COVID-19 samples. Sources were T cells, B-cell-depleted T cells, or PBMCs; the material itself was cDNA or gDNA.

The CDR3 length is 16 residues. The ends lost 6 bases at V and 4 bases at J; junction bases unmatched: 6. Germline CDR1 reads MNHNY; CDR2 reads SVGAGI (reference sequence). TCRdb's copy holds only in-frame clones and misses some; the assay was immunoSEQ multiplex PCR. The data hold 250,000 to 300,000 clones, with roughly 79% observed a single time. Sequencing was carried out using peripheral blood. V usage is TRBV6-6 and J usage is TRBJ2-7; 16 bases fit TRBD2. The clonotype originates from a woman aged 55 to 70 with active or convalescent COVID-19. CDR3 bases: TGTGCCAGCAGCCAGGGACTAGCGGGGGGGCAGTACGAGCAGTACTTC. As protein: CASSQGLAGGQYEQYF.